The TCR beta chain described here comes from a study of blood T cell repertoires in COVID-19. TCRdb's table, derived via immunoSEQ multiplex PCR, lists solely in-frame clones and lacks some. The profile shows about 180,000 clones, 86% of them singletons. The J segment lost 8 bases and the V segment lost 4 bases, leaving 13 bases of the junction unmatched. Per germline, CDR1 MGHRA and CDR2 YSYEKL. The CDR3 is 15 amino acids. The chain recombines TRBV4-1 with TRBJ1-2, with 7 bases identical to TRBD1. Sequenced material: peripheral blood. The sequence came from a woman aged 25 to 39 with active or convalescent COVID-19. In DNA form, the CDR3 reads TGCGCCAGCAGCCGGGGGACAGCCACCCTCGGGGGCTACACCTTC. The encoded protein is CASSRGTATLGGYTF.